This paragraph reports one TCR beta chain. Its matching antigen is unknown. An end of the junction differs from the germline gene, which may be a read error. The record originates from a study of tumor-infiltrating lymphocytes in primary liver carcinoma. Unsorted whole blood yielded blood RNA, and germline DNA was extracted as well. The investigators made TCR beta cDNA from approximately 500 ng total RNA, using a constant-region primer. Modified slightly, ARM-PCR produced TCR beta libraries over three nested multiplex PCR rounds. A C-beta reverse primer and TRBV1-TRBV30 forward primers served in each of the first two PCR rounds, at about 9 cycles apiece. TCRdb reanalysed the multiplex PCR reads using MiXCR and keeps one entry per CDR3 protein. The sample holds approximately 300,000 distinct CDR3 sequences, around three fifths seen once. CDR3 length: 12 residues. Germline CDR1 is SGHDN and CDR2 is FVKESK.

General observations from the study: Between tumor regions, pairs overlapped more than tumor-adjacent and tumor-blood pairs did.

This TCR was sampled from a man in his forties with primary liver carcinoma and hepatitis B virus infection. Sequences were obtained from peripheral blood. This chain links TRBV14 with TRBJ2-1; D uncertain. The CDR3 is CANSLPSNEQFF. CDR3 sequence (DNA): TGTGCCAACAGCCTGCCAAGCAATGAGCAGTTCTTC.